The clone carrying this T cell receptor beta chain was detected only a few times. This sample is drawn from a study of blood T cell repertoires in COVID-19. As originally analysed: Reference gene primer amplification yielded estimated nucleated cell counts. Here immunoSEQ multiplex PCR was the method, and the copy in TCRdb shows in-frame clones only, minus some. The V and J calls and clone size were taken over from that table, and D and trimming were inferred from the DNA. In the table there are roughly 60,000 clones, approximately 82% of which are singletons. V was pared by 0 bases and J by 1 base, with 9 bases between. The CDR3 covers 15 residues. Germline V gives CDR1 MGHRA, CDR2 YSYEKL.

Sequencing input: peripheral blood. The receptor was isolated from a woman aged 55 to 70 with acute or convalescent COVID-19. The rearrangement uses TRBV4-1 and TRBJ1-2; D is unresolved. The CDR3 DNA follows: TGCGCCAGCAGCCAAGAGTCCAGAAATAACTATGGCTACACCTTC. Its translation: CASSQESRNNYGYTF.